The 21 T cell receptor beta chains below all came from one sample that was sequenced in a study of human thymus T cells. The repertoire was sequenced with immunoSEQ multiplex PCR; TCRdb's copy has only in-frame clones and lacks some. The sample contains about 60,000 clones, 94% of which appear only once. The sequenced sample was blood. These receptors all stem from a boy less than two years old with a congenital heart defect but otherwise immunologically healthy.

The chain combines TRBV9 with TRBJ1-1; perhaps TRBD1 as D (5 bases). The CDR3 spans 13 residues. Trimming pared 4 bases from V and 4 bases from J, leaving 11 bases between. Germline V gives CDR1 SGDLS, CDR2 YYNGEE. For the CDR3, the DNA is TGTGCCAGCAGCCCGGGGGGTGGCACTGAAGCTTTCTTT. Translating gives CASSPGGGTEAFF.

DNA of the CDR3: TGTGCCAGCAGTTTATTGGGTCAGGGGGCGCCGAGCAATCAGCCCCAGCATTTT. Translating it yields CASSLLGQGAPSNQPQHF. This chain links TRBV28 with TRBJ1-5, with 8 nucleotides matching TRBD1. V was clipped by 1 base and J by 1 base; unmatched bases: 9. The CDR3 contains 18 residues. CDR1 and CDR2 (germline): MDHEN, SYDVKM.

This chain joins TRBV11-2 and TRBJ1-1, with 7 bases matching TRBD1. The CDR3 sequence is 16 residues long. Per the germline V gene, CDR1 is SGHAT and CDR2 is FQNNGV. The V segment lost 2 bases and the J segment 4 bases; nucleotides outside the gene matches: 10. As DNA, the CDR3 is TGTGCCAGCAGCTTATATAAGACAGGGTGGGGCACTGAAGCTTTCTTT. Its translation: CASSLYKTGWGTEAFF.

The CDR3 is CASSQRQGGSYNSPLHF. Written as DNA, the CDR3 is TGCGCCAGCAGTCAGAGACAGGGTGGGTCCTATAATTCACCCCTCCACTTT. The rearrangement joins TRBV4-3 to TRBJ1-6; 7 bases agree with TRBD1. Looked up from germline, CDR1 is LGHNA and CDR2 is YSLEER. The junction had 9 bases not matched to a gene; V was cut back by 6 bases and J by 1 base. There are 17 residues in the CDR3.

This chain joins TRBV11-2 and TRBJ1-5; D gene ambiguous. CDR3 length equals 14 residues. Trimming shortened V by 0 bases and J by 3 bases, and 6 bases separated the two germline ends. The V gene's germline CDR1 is SGHAT and CDR2 FQNNGV. CDR3 sequence (DNA): TGTGCCAGCAGCTTAGACCGGACCAATCAGCCCCAGCATTTT. This translates into CASSLDRTNQPQHF.

This chain joins TRBV10-3 and TRBJ2-3; 11 positions agree with TRBD2. Unmatched junction bases numbered 5, after V lost 8 bases and J lost 1 base. Germline-derived CDR1 and CDR2 are ENHRY and SYGVKD. This CDR3 comprises 15 residues. The CDR3, as DNA: TGTGCCATCTGTCCGGGACTAGCGGGCACAGATACGCAGTATTTT. The encoded protein is CAICPGLAGTDTQYF.

This clone was observed a single time. V gene TRBV2 combines with J gene TRBJ2-1; 8 nucleotides agree with TRBD2. The CDR3 runs 18 residues. Germline V lookup: CDR1 SNHLY, CDR2 FYNNEI. V was pared by 5 bases and J by 0 bases, with 12 bases of the junction left unmatched. Written as DNA, the CDR3 is TGTGCCAGCAGTAACCCCCGGACTAGCCCGAGCTCCTACAATGAGCAGTTCTTC. The encoded protein is CASSNPRTSPSSYNEQFF. Complete variable domain (other parts from reference TRBV2 and TRBJ2-1): EPEVTQTPSHQVTQMGQEVILRCVPISNHLYFYWYRQILGQKVEFLVSFYNNEISEKSEIFDDQFSVERPDGSNFTLKIRSTKLEDSAMYFCASSNPRTSPSSYNEQFFGPGTRLTVL.

V gene TRBV30 combines with J gene TRBJ1-6; D may be TRBD1 (5 bases). In germline, CDR1 is GTSNPN, CDR2 SVGIG (reference sequence). V gave up 0 bases and J gave up 8 bases, with 11 bases separating them. This CDR3 has 14 residues. The CDR3 is CAWSVRQGDSPLHF. In DNA form, the CDR3 reads TGTGCCTGGAGTGTACGCCAGGGTGATTCACCCCTCCACTTT.

V gene TRBV7-6 combines with J gene TRBJ2-3; D remains ambiguous. Germline loops: CDR1 SGHVS, CDR2 FNYEAQ. V lost 5 bases to trimming and J lost 7 bases, with 10 bases between them. The CDR3 spans 12 residues. CDR3 region: CASSILENTQYF. In DNA, the CDR3 is TGTGCCAGCAGCATCTTGGAAAATACGCAGTATTTT.

V usage is TRBV19 and J usage is TRBJ2-1; 15 bases are shared with TRBD2. Germline V gives CDR1 LNHDA, CDR2 SQIVND (reference sequence). Losses at the gene ends were 8 bases for V and 8 bases for J; bases not matched to a gene: 4. The CDR3 runs 14 residues. The CDR3 DNA sequence: TGTGCCAGTCGTGGGACTAGCGGGAGGCATGAGCAGTTCTTC. It translates to CASRGTSGRHEQFF.

The chain links TRBV27 to TRBJ2-7; D may be TRBD1 (5 bases). V dropped 5 bases and J dropped 5 bases, with 16 bases sitting between them. There are 14 residues in the CDR3. The germline V gene encodes CDR1 MNHEY and CDR2 SMNVEV (reference sequence). The CDR3: CASSPRASLDEQYF. The CDR3 coding sequence is TGTGCCAGCAGTCCCAGGGCCTCCTTGGACGAGCAGTACTTC.

Concerning this clone: Additional DNA sequences in this sample encode the identical CDR3. The chain employs TRBV28 and TRBJ1-2; 8 bases align to TRBD1. J lost 2 bases, V lost 1 base, and 3 bases had no gene match. The CDR3 length is 15 residues. Germline assignment: CDR1 MDHEN and CDR2 SYDVKM. The CDR3 here is CASSLFRGPNYGYTF. The DNA for the CDR3 is TGTGCCAGCAGTTTATTCAGGGGGCCGAACTATGGCTACACCTTC.

A few counts support this clone. The chain recombines TRBV16 with TRBJ1-5, with 9 bases that match TRBD1. The length of the CDR3 is 16 residues. Germline loops: CDR1 KGHSY, CDR2 FQNENV. V lost 2 bases to trimming and J lost 5 bases; unmatched junction nucleotides: 7. CDR3 sequence (DNA): TGTGCCAGCAGCCAACGGGGACAGGGTAGGGATCAGCCCCAGCATTTT. This codes for CASSQRGQGRDQPQHF.

The chain has TRBV10-3 and TRBJ1-2; 8 positions agree with TRBD1. V was clipped by 6 bases and J by 5 bases; unmatched bases: 14. This CDR3 spans 16 amino acids. Germline lookup yields CDR1 ENHRY and CDR2 SYGVKD. CDR3: CAIRLTGTGGFYGYTF. The CDR3 bases are TGTGCCATCAGACTCACCGGGACAGGAGGATTTTATGGCTACACCTTC.

The chain uses TRBV27 and TRBJ2-5; 7 nucleotides agree with TRBD2. Germline V gene sequence: CDR1 MNHEY, CDR2 SMNVEV (reference sequence). This CDR3 spans 17 amino acids. Trimming cost V 5 bases and J 2 bases; bases outside gene matches: 14. The CDR3 here is CASSPSPLTSFQETQYF. The DNA for the CDR3 is TGTGCCAGCAGTCCGTCCCCCCTGACTAGCTTTCAAGAGACCCAGTACTTC.

This chain links TRBV6-6 with TRBJ2-7; 8 positions agree with TRBD1. The CDR3 runs to 12 residues. Germline values: CDR1 MNHNY, CDR2 SVGAGI (reference sequence). V lost 8 bases and J lost 7; bases outside the gene matches: 7. The CDR3 DNA sequence: TGTGCCAGCCGACAGGGGTCTAGTGAGCAGTACTTC. Translated: CASRQGSSEQYF.

The rearrangement joins TRBV12-5 to TRBJ2-3; 8 bases map to TRBD2. This CDR3 region has 17 residues. The junction had 7 bases not matched to a gene; V was cut back by 0 bases and J by 2 bases. Germline V lookup: CDR1 LGHNT, CDR2 FRNRAP. Here the CDR3 DNA reads TGTGCTAGTGGTTTGGTACATCCTAGCGGGTCCACAGATACGCAGTATTTT. This gives the protein CASGLVHPSGSTDTQYF.

The chain employs TRBV6-4 and TRBJ2-2, with D unclear. The germline V gene has CDR1 MRHNA and CDR2 SNTAGT. V shed 2 bases and J shed 8 bases, with 9 bases lying between them. The CDR3 has 13 residues. The CDR3 nucleotides read TGTGCCAGCAGTGACCAGGCAGGAGGGGAGCTGTTTTTT. It translates to CASSDQAGGELFF.

The chain has TRBV5-4 and TRBJ1-5, with 8 bases fitting TRBD1. The germline gives CDR1 SGHNT, CDR2 YYREEE (reference sequence). The CDR3 contains 15 residues. V trimming: 0 bases; J trimming: 6 bases; junction bases outside the gene matches: 5. The CDR3 DNA sequence: TGTGCCAGCAGCTTGGATGGACAGGGTGTTCAGCCCCAGCATTTT. Protein: CASSLDGQGVQPQHF.

The V call is TRBV2, the J call TRBJ2-1; D remains unclear. With 6 bases removed from V and 6 bases from J, the gap between germline ends came to 15 bases. Germline loops: CDR1 SNHLY, CDR2 FYNNEI. The CDR3 extends over 14 amino acids. The CDR3 sequence is CASRPQERLNEQFF. The CDR3 nucleotides are TGTGCCAGCAGACCCCAGGAAAGACTCAATGAGCAGTTCTTC.

This chain joins TRBV5-1 and TRBJ1-1; TRBD1 might be the D (5 bases). Between the trimmed V and J ends, which lost 0 bases and 3 bases, there was a span of 12 bases. CDR1 SGHRS and CDR2 YFSETQ come from the germline V gene. The CDR3 contains 15 residues. This chain's CDR3 is CASSLAGLGYTEAFF. CDR3 DNA sequence: TGCGCCAGCAGCTTGGCAGGGCTAGGGTACACTGAAGCTTTCTTT.